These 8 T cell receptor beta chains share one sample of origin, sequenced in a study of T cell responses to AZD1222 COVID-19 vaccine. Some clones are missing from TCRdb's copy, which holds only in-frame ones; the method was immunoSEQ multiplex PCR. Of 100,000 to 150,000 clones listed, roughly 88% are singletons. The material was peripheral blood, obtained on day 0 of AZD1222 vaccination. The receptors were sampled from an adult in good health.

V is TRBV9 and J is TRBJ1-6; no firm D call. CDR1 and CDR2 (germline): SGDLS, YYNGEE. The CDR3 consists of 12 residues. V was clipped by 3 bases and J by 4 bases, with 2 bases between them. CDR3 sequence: CASSAYNSPLHF. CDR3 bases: TGTGCCAGCAGCGCGTATAATTCACCCCTCCACTTT.

The CDR3 DNA reads TGCAGCGTTGACGGAGGGACAGGAAACACCATATATTTT. Its protein is CSVDGGTGNTIYF. The genes are TRBV29-1 and TRBJ1-3; possibly TRBD1 for D (6 bases). Germline V gives CDR1 SQVTM, CDR2 ANQGSEA. This CDR3 has 13 amino acids. Trimming removed 3 bases from V and 4 bases from J, with 10 bases in between.

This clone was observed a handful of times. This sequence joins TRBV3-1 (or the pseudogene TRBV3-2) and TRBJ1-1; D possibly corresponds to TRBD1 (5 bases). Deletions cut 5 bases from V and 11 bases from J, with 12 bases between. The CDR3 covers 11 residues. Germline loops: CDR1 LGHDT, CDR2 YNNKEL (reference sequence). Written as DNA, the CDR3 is TGTGCCAGCAGCGCGACCGAGGGGGCTTTCTTT. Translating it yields CASSATEGAFF.

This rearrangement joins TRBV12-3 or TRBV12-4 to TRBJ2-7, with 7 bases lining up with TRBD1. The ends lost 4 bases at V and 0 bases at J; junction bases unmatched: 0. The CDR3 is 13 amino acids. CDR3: CASSYRGSYEQYF. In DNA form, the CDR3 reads TGTGCCAGCAGTTACAGGGGCTCCTACGAGCAGTACTTC.

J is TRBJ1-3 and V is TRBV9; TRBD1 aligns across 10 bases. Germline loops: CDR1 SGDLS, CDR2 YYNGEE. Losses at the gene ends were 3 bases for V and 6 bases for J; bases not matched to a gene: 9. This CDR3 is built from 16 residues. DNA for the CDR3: TGTGCCAGCAGCGACCTCGGACAGGGGGGATTAAACACCATATATTTT. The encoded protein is CASSDLGQGGLNTIYF. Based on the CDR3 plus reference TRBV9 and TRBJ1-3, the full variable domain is DSGVTQTPKHLITATGQRVTLRCSPRSGDLSVYWYQQSLDQGLQFLIQYYNGEERAKGNILERFSAQQFPDLHSELNLSSLELGDSALYFCASSDLGQGGLNTIYFGEGSWLTVV.

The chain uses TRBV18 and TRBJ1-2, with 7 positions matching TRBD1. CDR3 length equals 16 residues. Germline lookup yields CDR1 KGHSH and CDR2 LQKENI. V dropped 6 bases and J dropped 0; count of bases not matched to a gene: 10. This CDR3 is CASSQNGQVANYGYTF. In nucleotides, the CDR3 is TGTGCCAGCTCTCAGAACGGACAGGTAGCTAACTATGGCTACACCTTC. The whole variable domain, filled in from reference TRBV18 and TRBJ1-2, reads NAGVMQNPRHLVRRRGQEARLRCSPMKGHSHVYWYRQLPEEGLKFMVYLQKENIIDESGMPKERFSAEFPKEGPSILRIQQVVRGDSAAYFCASSQNGQVANYGYTFGSGTRLTVV.

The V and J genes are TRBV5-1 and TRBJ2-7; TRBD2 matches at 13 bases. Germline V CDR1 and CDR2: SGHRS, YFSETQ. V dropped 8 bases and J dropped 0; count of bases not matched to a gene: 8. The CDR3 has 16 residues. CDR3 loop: CARTGLAGRLSYEQYF. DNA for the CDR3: TGCGCCAGGACGGGACTAGCGGGGCGCCTCTCCTACGAGCAGTACTTC.

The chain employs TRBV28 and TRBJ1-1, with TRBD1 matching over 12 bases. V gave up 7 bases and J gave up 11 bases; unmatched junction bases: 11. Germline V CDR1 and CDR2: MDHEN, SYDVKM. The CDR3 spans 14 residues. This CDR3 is CASTGTGGFVRAFF. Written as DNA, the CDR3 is TGTGCCAGCACCGGGACAGGGGGCTTTGTGCGGGCTTTCTTT.